The 25 T cell receptor beta chains reported below all come from one sample, sequenced in a study of graft-versus-host responses after intestinal transplantation. Their recognized antigens are unknown. The data were produced by immunoSEQ multiplex PCR, yet TCRdb's version contains in-frame clones alone and is incomplete. The table includes some 83,000 clones, 75% to 95% detected once. The sequenced sample was unstimulated CD4+ T cells sorted from spleen or lymph node cells, obtained before intestinal transplant. The receptor set was obtained from a human donor who received an intestinal transplant.

This rearrangement joins TRBV29-1 to TRBJ2-1; 7 bases map to TRBD1. Looked up from germline, CDR1 is SQVTM and CDR2 is ANQGSEA. The trim removed 5 bases at V and 4 bases at J, leaving 14 bases unmatched. This CDR3 region has 16 residues. The CDR3 spells CSVHRGNRGPYNEQFF. CDR3 nucleotides: TGCAGCGTTCATAGGGGAAACAGGGGTCCTTACAATGAGCAGTTCTTC.

The chain links TRBV27 to TRBJ1-4, with a tentative D call TRBD1 (6 bases). Trimming stripped 5 bases from V and 3 bases from J, with 10 bases between. This CDR3 region has 14 residues. Germline CDR1 and CDR2: MNHEY and SMNVEV (reference sequence). CDR3 in DNA: TGTGCCAGCAGTAGGGGGTACCCTAATGAAAAACTGTTTTTT. Its translation: CASSRGYPNEKLFF. The full variable domain, its missing parts supplied by reference TRBV27 and TRBJ1-4, is EAQVTQNPRYLITVTGKKLTVTCSQNMNHEYMSWYRQDPGLGLRQIYYSMNVEVTDKGDVPEGYKVSRKEKRNFPLILESPSPNQTSLYFCASSRGYPNEKLFFGSGTQLSVL.

The rearrangement links TRBV6-5 to TRBJ2-3, with a weak D call TRBD2 (7 bases). Trimming removed 7 bases at V and 0 bases at J, with 11 bases between. Germline V gene lookup returns CDR1 MNHEY and CDR2 SVGAGI. This CDR3 spans 14 amino acids. CDR3 sequence reads: CASKRGGSTDTQYF. DNA for the CDR3: TGTGCCAGCAAGAGGGGGGGTAGCACAGATACGCAGTATTTT.

The gene calls are TRBV6-1 and TRBJ2-5; the D gene is possibly TRBD2 (6 bases). The germline gives CDR1 MNHNS, CDR2 SASEGT. V gave up 0 bases and J gave up 5 bases, with 16 bases separating them. This CDR3 is 16 amino acids long. The chain's CDR3 is CASSEASVGAGETQYF. DNA for the CDR3: TGTGCCAGCAGTGAAGCATCAGTGGGAGCGGGCGAGACCCAGTACTTC.

The chain employs TRBV4-1 and TRBJ2-3; possibly TRBD1 for D (6 bases). Germline assignment: CDR1 MGHRA and CDR2 YSYEKL. Deletions cut 2 bases from V and 2 bases from J, with 8 bases between. The CDR3 spans 14 residues. CDR3 sequence: CASSQRQDTDTQYF. The CDR3 DNA reads as TGCGCCAGCAGCCAAAGACAGGACACAGATACGCAGTATTTT.

The V gene is TRBV6-1, the J gene TRBJ2-7; TRBD2 agrees at 13 bases. The germline V gene encodes CDR1 MNHNS and CDR2 SASEGT. V lost 2 bases to trimming and J lost 2 bases; unmatched junction nucleotides: 3. This CDR3 contains 16 residues. CDR3 DNA: TGTGCCAGCAGTGAAAGGACTAGCGGGGGAGCCTACGAGCAGTACTTC. It specifies CASSERTSGGAYEQYF.

The chain links TRBV7-2 to TRBJ2-7; D possibly corresponds to TRBD2 (6 bases). The germline V gene has CDR1 SGHTA and CDR2 FQGNSA. The CDR3 consists of 15 residues. Trimming took off 5 bases at V and 1 base at J, with 15 bases between the two ends. CDR3 in DNA: TGTGCCAGCAGCGGAGGGACGGGAAAATCCTACGAGCAGTACTTC. Translating it yields CASSGGTGKSYEQYF.

This rearrangement joins TRBV5-8 to TRBJ2-7; a possible D gene is TRBD1 (6 bases). The ends were cut back, 5 bases at V and 9 bases at J, with 18 bases in the middle. The CDR3 spans 13 residues. Germline V gene lookup returns CDR1 SGHTS and CDR2 YDEGEE. CDR3 residues: CASSILEGRGQYF. CDR3 nucleotides: TGTGCCAGCAGTATCTTAGAGGGCAGGGGGCAGTACTTC.

V usage is TRBV20-1 and J usage is TRBJ2-1; no reliable D call. Germline V CDR1 and CDR2: DFQATT, SNEGSKA (reference sequence). Trimming pared 3 bases from V and 7 bases from J, leaving 7 bases between. This CDR3 is built from 11 residues. CDR3 region: CSASPVNEQFF. CDR3 nucleotides: TGCAGTGCTAGCCCCGTTAATGAGCAGTTCTTC.

The rearrangement uses TRBV11-3 and TRBJ2-7; D is ambiguous. The CDR3 contains 12 residues. Germline V lookup: CDR1 SGHNT, CDR2 YENEEA. The ends were cut back, 11 bases at V and 5 bases at J, with 16 bases in the middle. The CDR3 nucleotides are TGTGCCCCAAAGCAGGTTGGCGACGAGCAGTACTTC. This sequence encodes CAPKQVGDEQYF.

The chain couples TRBV6-4 to TRBJ1-1; no clear D. The ends were cut back, 8 bases at V and 0 bases at J, with 13 bases in the middle. The CDR3 extends over 14 amino acids. CDR1 is MRHNA, CDR2 SNTAGT, per germline. This CDR3 reads CASRIIRVNTEAFF. DNA for the CDR3: TGTGCCAGCCGTATTATTCGAGTGAACACTGAAGCTTTCTTT.

The V gene is TRBV4-2, the J gene TRBJ2-5; 10 bases line up with TRBD2. The CDR3 runs 17 residues. The V gene's germline CDR1 is LGHNA and CDR2 YNFKEQ. V lost 0 bases, J lost 4 bases, and 8 bases stayed unmatched. CDR3 sequence: CASSQDRSGGATETQYF. The CDR3 DNA reads TGTGCCAGCAGCCAAGATAGGAGCGGGGGGGCTACAGAGACCCAGTACTTC.

This chain connects TRBV4-1 to TRBJ1-3, with TRBD1 as a possible D gene (6 bases). The CDR3 spans 15 residues. From germline, CDR1 is MGHRA and CDR2 YSYEKL. The V gene lost 4 bases and the J gene lost 7 bases, with 17 bases spanning the gap. CDR3 sequence (DNA): TGCGCCAGCAGCCGATCCCTGGCGGGGGCTAACACCATATATTTT. Amino acids: CASSRSLAGANTIYF.

This chain joins TRBV15 and TRBJ1-1; D is perhaps TRBD1 (6 bases). Germline-derived CDR1 and CDR2 are LNHNV and YYDKDF (reference sequence). The CDR3 runs to 13 residues. V was shortened by 5 bases and J by 4 bases, with 11 bases between the two germline ends. This chain's CDR3 is CATSGYRATEAFF. For the CDR3, the DNA is TGTGCCACCAGCGGGTACAGGGCCACTGAAGCTTTCTTT.

As for this clone: Other nucleotide sequences in the sample specify the same CDR3. The chain employs TRBV5-1 and TRBJ2-5; 11 bases are a match to TRBD2. V lost 0 bases and J lost 1; bases outside the gene matches: 2. The CDR3 is made up of 16 amino acids. CDR1 is SGHRS, CDR2 YFSETQ, per germline. The CDR3 reads CASSLGLAGGQETQYF. As DNA, the CDR3 is TGCGCCAGCAGCTTGGGGCTAGCGGGGGGCCAAGAGACCCAGTACTTC.

J is TRBJ2-7 and V is TRBV6-6; D perhaps matches TRBD1 (6 bases). V was pared by 4 bases and J by 2 bases, with 12 bases between. Germline V CDR1 and CDR2: MNHNY, SVGAGI (reference sequence). CDR3 length: 14 amino acids. CDR3 in amino acids: CASSLGTGTYEQYF. For the CDR3, the DNA is TGTGCCAGCAGTTTGGGAACAGGGACCTACGAGCAGTACTTC.

This rearrangement joins TRBV10-3 to TRBJ2-1; D not resolved. The V gene lost 4 bases and the J gene lost 8 bases, with 9 bases spanning the gap. Germline CDR1 is ENHRY and CDR2 is SYGVKD. This CDR3 contains 12 residues. The CDR3 loop is CAISGENHEQFF. The DNA for the CDR3 is TGTGCCATCAGTGGAGAGAACCATGAGCAGTTCTTC.

The V call is TRBV7-2, the J call TRBJ2-5; D possibly corresponds to TRBD2 (6 bases). The CDR3 covers 15 residues. Germline V gene lookup returns CDR1 SGHTA and CDR2 FQGNSA. The V end was cut by 5 bases, the J end by 5 bases, with 18 bases between. The CDR3 DNA reads as TGTGCCAGCAGCCCGACTAGTAATCGGTGGGAGACCCAGTACTTC. It encodes CASSPTSNRWETQYF. The full variable domain, with the rest looked up from reference TRBV7-2 and TRBJ2-5, is GAGVSQSPSNKVTEKGKDVELRCDPISGHTALYWYRQSLGQGLEFLIYFQGNSAPDKSGLPSDRFSAERTGGSVSTLTIQRTQQEDSAVYLCASSPTSNRWETQYFGPGTRLLVL.

The V call is TRBV18, the J call TRBJ2-1; TRBD2 matches at 10 bases. The V gene's germline CDR1 is KGHSH and CDR2 LQKENI. The J segment lost 5 bases and the V segment lost 0 bases, leaving 4 bases of the junction unmatched. The CDR3 extends over 16 amino acids. The CDR3, as DNA: TGTGCCAGCTCACCACCGACAGCGGGGGGGAACAATGAGCAGTTCTTC. Encoded protein: CASSPPTAGGNNEQFF.

This rearrangement joins TRBV1 to TRBJ2-3; TRBD2 is taken as the D call from the table, unchecked against the DNA. TRBV1 constitutes a pseudogene. This CDR3 is built from 17 residues. The CDR3 spells CTSSQEASGGAGDTQYF. CDR3 DNA: TGCACCAGCAGCCAAGAAGCTAGCGGGGGGGCCGGAGATACGCAGTATTTT.

The chain joins TRBV5-1 to TRBJ2-3; the match to TRBD2 covers 8 bases. The length of the CDR3 is 15 residues. CDR1 and CDR2 (germline): SGHRS, YFSETQ. With 4 bases clipped from V and 0 bases from J, the junction kept 4 bases outside the gene matches. CDR3 amino acids: CASSLAGPSTDTQYF. For the CDR3, the DNA is TGCGCCAGCAGCCTAGCGGGCCCCAGCACAGATACGCAGTATTTT.

The CDR3, as DNA: TGTGCCAGCAGCTTTTCGGTAGTGAACACTGAAGCTTTCTTT. Translation: CASSFSVVNTEAFF. V gene TRBV7-2 combines with J gene TRBJ1-1; D not resolved. In germline, CDR1 is SGHTA, CDR2 FQGNSA. V dropped 3 bases and J dropped 0 bases, with 8 bases sitting between them. The CDR3 runs to 14 residues. Based on the CDR3 plus reference TRBV7-2 and TRBJ1-1, the full variable domain is GAGVSQSPSNKVTEKGKDVELRCDPISGHTALYWYRQSLGQGLEFLIYFQGNSAPDKSGLPSDRFSAERTGGSVSTLTIQRTQQEDSAVYLCASSFSVVNTEAFFGQGTRLTVV.

The chain employs TRBV4-3 and TRBJ2-1; no firm D call. Trimming removed 1 base at V and 4 bases at J, with 8 bases between. The germline V gene encodes CDR1 LGHNA and CDR2 YSLEER. The CDR3 is 14 residues long. DNA of the CDR3: TGCGCCAGCAGCCAAGCCTCCTTATACAATGAGCAGTTCTTC. This codes for CASSQASLYNEQFF.

The rearrangement links TRBV7-2 to TRBJ2-7; perhaps TRBD1 as D (6 bases). This CDR3 has 14 amino acids. Germline V gene data show CDR1 as SGHTA and CDR2 as FQGNSA. V was pared by 4 bases and J by 1 base, with 11 bases between. The CDR3 is CASSSQTGSYEQYF. The CDR3 nucleotides are TGTGCCAGCAGCTCCCAGACAGGTTCCTACGAGCAGTACTTC.

The chain uses TRBV18 and TRBJ1-1, with a possible D match to TRBD1 (6 bases). The germline V gene has CDR1 KGHSH and CDR2 LQKENI. CDR3 size: 17 residues. V lost 0 bases to trimming and J lost 1 base, with 15 bases between them. The CDR3 DNA sequence: TGTGCCAGCTCACCACCGGTCGGACAGCGGAAGAACACTGAAGCTTTCTTT. It is translated as CASSPPVGQRKNTEAFF.